The sequence of this T cell receptor (beta chain) was determined in a study of siplizumab effects on memory and regulatory T cells. CDR3 length: 15 residues. The V end was cut by 7 bases, the J end by 4 bases, with 17 bases between. Germline CDR1 is SNHLY and CDR2 is FYNNEI. Produced via immunoSEQ multiplex PCR; TCRdb's table is partial and in-frame only. The data contain roughly 120,000 clones, 90% to 95% of them singletons. The rearrangement links TRBV2 to TRBJ1-3, with D tentatively TRBD1 (6 bases). The sample consisted of non-Treg CD4+ T cells sorted from blood. The receptor was isolated from a human donor in good health. CDR3 protein: CASTSTGKAGNTIYF. The CDR3 region has the DNA TGTGCCAGCACCTCGACAGGAAAGGCAGGAAACACCATATATTTT.